Below, one T cell receptor (beta chain) is given with its context. Its target is not known. Per germline, CDR1 SGHRS and CDR2 YFSETQ. Trimming stripped 1 base from V and 4 bases from J, with 14 bases between. This CDR3 has 15 amino acids. The data belong to a study of shared clonotypes between healthy human individuals. Notes on the study in general: Clonotypes which were not shared had lower generation probabilities than clonotypes that all four donors shared.

Using immunoSEQ multiplex PCR, the repertoire was profiled, and TCRdb retains in-frame clones only, with some absent. The table has about a million clones, roughly 72% seen once. The V call is TRBV5-1, the J call TRBJ2-5; D is ambiguous. The receptor was derived from a man younger than 35 in good health. The sample taken for sequencing was memory CD4+ T cells sorted from blood. Documented subset: CD45RA-negative fraction. The CDR3 region is CASSLSPNAAETQYF. In DNA form, the CDR3 reads TGCGCCAGCAGCTTGTCCCCCAATGCCGCAGAGACCCAGTACTTC.